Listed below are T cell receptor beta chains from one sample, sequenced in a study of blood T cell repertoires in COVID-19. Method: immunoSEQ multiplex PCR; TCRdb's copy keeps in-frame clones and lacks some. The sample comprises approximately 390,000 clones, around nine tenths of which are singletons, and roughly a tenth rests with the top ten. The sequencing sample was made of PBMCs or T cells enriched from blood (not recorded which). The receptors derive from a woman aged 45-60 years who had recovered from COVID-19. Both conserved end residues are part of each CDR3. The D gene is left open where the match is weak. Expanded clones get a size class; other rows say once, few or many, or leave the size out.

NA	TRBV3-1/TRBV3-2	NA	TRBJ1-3	CASSQFGGLSSGNTIYF	TGTGCCAGCAGCCAATTCGGCGGGCTCAGCTCTGGAAACACCATATATTTT
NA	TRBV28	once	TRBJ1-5	CASDRGNQPQHF	TGTGCCAGCGACCGGGGGAATCAGCCCCAGCATTTT
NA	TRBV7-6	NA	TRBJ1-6	CASSLRFYGSSYNSPLHF	TGTGCCAGCAGCTTACGGTTTTACGGGAGCTCCTATAATTCACCCCTCCACTTT
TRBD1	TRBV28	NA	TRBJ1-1	CASSQGGRGAFF	TGTGCCAGCAGCCAGGGAGGCAGGGGGGCTTTCTTT
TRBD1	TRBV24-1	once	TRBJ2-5	CATSATDRGQETQYF	TGTGCCACCAGTGCCACCGACAGGGGCCAAGAGACCCAGTACTTC
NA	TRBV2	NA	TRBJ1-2	CASSAGGAYGYTF	TGTGCCAGCAGTGCTGGCGGGGCCTATGGCTACACCTTC
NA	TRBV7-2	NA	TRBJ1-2	CASSQRGRYGYTF	TGTGCCAGCAGCCAGAGAGGGCGGTATGGCTACACCTTC
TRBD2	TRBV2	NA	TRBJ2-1	CASSTGGGTFNEQFF	TGTGCCAGCAGCACCGGGGGGGGGACATTCAATGAGCAGTTCTTC
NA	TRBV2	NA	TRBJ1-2	CASSEEAGAVVGYTF	TGTGCCAGCAGTGAAGAGGCGGGGGCCGTCGTTGGCTACACCTTC
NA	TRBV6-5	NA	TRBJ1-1	CASREARGTEAFF	TGTGCCAGCAGAGAGGCCAGGGGCACTGAAGCTTTCTTT
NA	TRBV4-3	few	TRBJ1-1	CASSQNTEAFF	TGCGCCAGCAGTCAGAACACTGAAGCTTTCTTT
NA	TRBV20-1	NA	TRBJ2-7	CSASGISQTRDVYEQYF	TGCAGTGCTAGTGGAATCAGTCAAACCCGTGATGTCTACGAGCAGTACTTC
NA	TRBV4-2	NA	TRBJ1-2	CASSQEEGTNYGYTF	TGTGCCAGCAGCCAAGAAGAGGGAACAAACTATGGCTACACCTTC
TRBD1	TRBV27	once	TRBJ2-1	CASIPQGEHYNEQFF	TGTGCCAGCATCCCCCAGGGGGAGCACTACAATGAGCAGTTCTTC
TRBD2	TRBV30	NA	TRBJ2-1	CAWSVLWGGPISYNEQFF	TGTGCCTGGAGTGTACTCTGGGGGGGACCCATCTCCTACAATGAGCAGTTCTTC
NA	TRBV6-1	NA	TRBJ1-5	CASTQGLNQPQHF	TGTGCCAGCACCCAGGGTCTGAATCAGCCCCAGCATTTT
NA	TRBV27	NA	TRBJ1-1	CASSSLGAKAFF	TGTGCCAGCAGCTCTCTAGGGGCGAAAGCTTTCTTT
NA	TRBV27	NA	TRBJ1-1	CASSLGGNTEAFF	TGTGCCAGCAGTTTAGGAGGAAACACTGAAGCTTTCTTT
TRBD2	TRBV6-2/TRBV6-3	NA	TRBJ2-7	CASSLAGGPSEQYF	TGTGCCAGCAGTTTAGCGGGGGGGCCCAGCGAGCAGTACTTC
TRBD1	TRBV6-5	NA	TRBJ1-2	CASIRLGTGGYGYTF	TGTGCCAGCATCCGATTAGGGACAGGGGGCTATGGCTACACCTTC
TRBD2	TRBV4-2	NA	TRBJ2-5	CASSQESGGGAETQYF	TGTGCCAGCAGCCAAGAGTCGGGCGGGGGGGCCGAGACCCAGTACTTC
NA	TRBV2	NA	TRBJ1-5	CASSDKLSNQPQHF	TGTGCCAGCAGTGACAAGCTTAGCAATCAGCCCCAGCATTTT
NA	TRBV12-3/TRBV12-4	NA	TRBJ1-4	CASSFNGEKLFF	TGTGCCAGCAGTTTCAACGGTGAAAAACTGTTTTTT
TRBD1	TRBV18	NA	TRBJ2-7	CASSPGTELYEQYF	TGTGCCAGCTCACCAGGGACAGAACTCTACGAGCAGTACTTC
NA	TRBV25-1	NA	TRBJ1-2	CASSDPTTGRYGYTF	TGTGCCAGCAGTGATCCGACGACAGGTCGCTATGGCTACACCTTC
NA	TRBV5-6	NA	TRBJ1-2	CASDTGLGYGYTF	TGTGCCAGCGACACAGGGCTAGGGTATGGCTACACCTTC
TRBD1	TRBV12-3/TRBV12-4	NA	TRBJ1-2	CASSRDSYGYTF	TGTGCCAGCAGCCGGGACAGCTATGGCTACACCTTC
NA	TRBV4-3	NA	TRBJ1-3	CASSQGTVDSGNTIYF	TGCGCCAGCAGCCAAGGAACAGTCGACTCTGGAAACACCATATATTTT
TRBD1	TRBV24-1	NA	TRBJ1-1	CATSKPGTGDRDGEAFF	TGTGCCACCAGTAAACCCGGGACAGGGGATCGCGATGGTGAAGCTTTCTTT
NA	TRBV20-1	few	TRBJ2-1	CSAKGNGEQFF	TGCAGTGCTAAGGGGAATGGGGAGCAGTTCTTC
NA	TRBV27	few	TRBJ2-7	CASSSRVEQYF	TGTGCCAGCAGTTCGAGAGTCGAGCAGTACTTC
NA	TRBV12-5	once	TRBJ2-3	CASGLAGTQRFTDTQYF	TGTGCTAGTGGTTTGGCAGGGACTCAACGTTTCACAGATACGCAGTATTTT
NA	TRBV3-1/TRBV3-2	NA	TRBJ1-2	CASSQNSRGDYGYTF	TGTGCCAGCAGCCAGAACTCTCGGGGGGACTATGGCTACACCTTC
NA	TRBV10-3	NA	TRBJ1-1	CAISESAINTEAFF	TGTGCCATCAGTGAGTCAGCAATAAACACTGAAGCTTTCTTT
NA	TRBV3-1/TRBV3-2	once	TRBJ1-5	CPGGTIRPPQHF	TGCCCTGGAGGCACAATAAGGCCTCCCCAGCATTTT
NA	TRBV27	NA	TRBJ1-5	CASSRDGGVYSNQPQHF	TGTGCCAGCAGCCGGGACGGGGGGGTTTATAGCAATCAGCCCCAGCATTTT